Reported below is one TCR beta chain. The antigen this receptor binds is unknown. One base away there is no much larger clone; base qualities are not given. This record belongs to a study of CD8 T cells in ankylosing spondylitis (dated by TCRdb to about 2017). Background for the entire study: The study profiled T cell receptor beta repertoires in healthy donors and ankylosing spondylitis patients to find disease-linked TCR variants. The full study cohort was made up of approximately 27 ankylosing spondylitis patients and around 100 healthy donors. Samples of peripheral blood were taken, and for ankylosing spondylitis patients, synovial fluid was collected as well.

The research as a whole found: Blood from ankylosing spondylitis patients appeared to be characterized by a TCR beta motif composed of about eight highly homologous amino acid variants. Some of the motif variants had been reported before in the synovial fluid and blood of reactive arthritis patients, a finding that suggests common disease-initiation mechanisms. The disease-linked clones had a CD8+ phenotype and were found at relatively low frequencies in peripheral blood. The disease-linked clones were reported as significantly enriched in matched synovial fluid samples from ankylosing spondylitis patients.

The instrument was an Illumina HiSeq 2500. TCR beta libraries were prepared by quantitative 5'-RACE with molecular barcodes. On the authors' methods: To identify disease-linked TCR variants, a new computational method was used, one built on a probabilistic model of VDJ rearrangement. TCRdb trimmed the raw reads at Q25, called clones with MiXCR and kept productive beta chains. Each CDR3 protein gets just one entry, which takes the most common genes and DNA from the rows behind it. The V and J calls were determined by TCRdb, not by the authors. The sample has more than 600,000 distinct CDR3 sequences on record, around 17% of them singletons. About 19% of the sample is held by the ten biggest clonotypes. Material: blood, either unsorted or a sorted T cell fraction (not recorded which). The sequence was collected from a male donor with ankylosing spondylitis.

The CDR3 region: CASSYSRGASGLEQYF. The DNA sequence reads TGTGCCAGCAGTTACTCCCGCGGGGCTAGCGGGCTCGAGCAGTACTTC. The sequence links TRBV6-2 or TRBV6-3 to TRBJ2-7; 8 central bases correspond to TRBD2. CDR1 is given as MNHEY and CDR2 as SVGEGT, both from the germline V gene. The germline V and J ends show losses of 0 bases and 6 bases respectively, and no gene match explains 10 bases of the junction. The CDR3 numbers 16 residues from cysteine through phenylalanine. The CDR3 DNA has 48 bases and is translated from base 1.